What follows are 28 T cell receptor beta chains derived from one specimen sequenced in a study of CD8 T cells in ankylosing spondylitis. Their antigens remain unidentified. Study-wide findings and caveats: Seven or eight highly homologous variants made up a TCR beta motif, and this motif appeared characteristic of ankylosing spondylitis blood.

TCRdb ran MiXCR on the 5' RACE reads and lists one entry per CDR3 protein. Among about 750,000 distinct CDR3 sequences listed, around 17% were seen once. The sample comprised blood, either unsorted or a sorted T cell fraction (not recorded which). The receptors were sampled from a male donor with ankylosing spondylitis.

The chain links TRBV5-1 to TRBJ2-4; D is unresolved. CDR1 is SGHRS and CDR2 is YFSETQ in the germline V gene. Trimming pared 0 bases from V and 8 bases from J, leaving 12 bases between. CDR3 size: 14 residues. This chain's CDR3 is CASSLAPGTDIQYF. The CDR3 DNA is TGCGCCAGCAGCTTGGCTCCCGGTACCGACATTCAGTACTTC.

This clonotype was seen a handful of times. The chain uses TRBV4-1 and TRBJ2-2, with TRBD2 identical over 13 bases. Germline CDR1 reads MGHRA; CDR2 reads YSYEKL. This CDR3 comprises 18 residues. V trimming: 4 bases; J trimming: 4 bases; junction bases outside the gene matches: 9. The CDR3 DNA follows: TGCGCCAGCAGCCGCCCACTAGCGGGAGGGCCCGGCACCGGGGAGCTGTTTTTT. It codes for CASSRPLAGGPGTGELFF.

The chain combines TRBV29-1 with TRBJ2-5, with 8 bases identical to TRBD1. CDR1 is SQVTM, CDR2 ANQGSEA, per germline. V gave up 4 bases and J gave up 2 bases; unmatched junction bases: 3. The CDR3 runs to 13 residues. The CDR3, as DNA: TGCAGCGTTGTACAGGGGGTTCAAGAGACCCAGTACTTC. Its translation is CSVVQGVQETQYF.

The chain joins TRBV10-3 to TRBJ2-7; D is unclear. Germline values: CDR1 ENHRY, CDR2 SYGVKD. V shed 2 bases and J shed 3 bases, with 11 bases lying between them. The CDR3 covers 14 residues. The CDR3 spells CAISENRLGYEQYF. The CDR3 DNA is TGTGCCATCAGTGAGAATAGATTAGGCTACGAGCAGTACTTC.

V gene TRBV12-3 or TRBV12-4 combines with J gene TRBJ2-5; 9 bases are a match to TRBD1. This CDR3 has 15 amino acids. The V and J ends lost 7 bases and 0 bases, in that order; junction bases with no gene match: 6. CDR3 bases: TGTGCCAGCACCTCGGACAGGGGAGACCAAGAGACCCAGTACTTC. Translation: CASTSDRGDQETQYF.

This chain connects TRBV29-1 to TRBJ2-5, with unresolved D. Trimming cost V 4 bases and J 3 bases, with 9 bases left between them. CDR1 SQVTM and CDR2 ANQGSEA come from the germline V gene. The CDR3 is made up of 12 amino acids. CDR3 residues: CSVGSWKETQYF. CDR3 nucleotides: TGCAGCGTTGGTAGCTGGAAAGAGACCCAGTACTTC.

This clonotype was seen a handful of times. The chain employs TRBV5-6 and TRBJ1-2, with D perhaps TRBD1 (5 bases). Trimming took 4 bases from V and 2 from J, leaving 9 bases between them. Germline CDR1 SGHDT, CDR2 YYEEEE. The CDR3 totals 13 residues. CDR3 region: CASSIRDNYGYTF. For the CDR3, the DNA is TGTGCCAGCAGCATCAGGGACAACTATGGCTACACCTTC.

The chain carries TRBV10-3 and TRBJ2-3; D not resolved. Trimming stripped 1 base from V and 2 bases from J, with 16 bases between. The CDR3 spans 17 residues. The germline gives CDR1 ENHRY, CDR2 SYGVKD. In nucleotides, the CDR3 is TGTGCCATCAGTGAGTGGGATAGTACGGGCCCCACAGATACGCAGTATTTT. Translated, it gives CAISEWDSTGPTDTQYF.

CDR3 sequence reads: CASSGGDSSTDTQYF. CDR3 DNA: TGCGCCAGCAGCGGCGGGGACAGTAGCACAGATACGCAGTATTTT. The chain is built from TRBV5-1 and TRBJ2-3; perhaps TRBD1 as D (7 bases). V lost 4 bases and J 0 bases, leaving 12 bases between the germline ends. The CDR3 totals 15 residues. CDR1 and CDR2 from the germline V gene are SGHRS and YFSETQ.

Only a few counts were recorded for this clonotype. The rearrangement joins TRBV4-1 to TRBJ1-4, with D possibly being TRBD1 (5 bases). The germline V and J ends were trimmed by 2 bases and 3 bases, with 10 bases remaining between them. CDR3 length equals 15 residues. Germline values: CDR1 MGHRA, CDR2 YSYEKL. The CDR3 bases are TGCGCCAGCAGCCAACCAGGGATTGCTAATGAAAAACTGTTTTTT. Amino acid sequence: CASSQPGIANEKLFF.

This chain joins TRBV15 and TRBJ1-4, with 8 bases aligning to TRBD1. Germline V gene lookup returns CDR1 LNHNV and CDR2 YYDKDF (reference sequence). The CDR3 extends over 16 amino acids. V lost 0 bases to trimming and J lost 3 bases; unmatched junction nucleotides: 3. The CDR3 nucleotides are TGTGCCACCAGCAGAGATAGGGACAGGTCTAATGAAAAACTGTTTTTT. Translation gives CATSRDRDRSNEKLFF.

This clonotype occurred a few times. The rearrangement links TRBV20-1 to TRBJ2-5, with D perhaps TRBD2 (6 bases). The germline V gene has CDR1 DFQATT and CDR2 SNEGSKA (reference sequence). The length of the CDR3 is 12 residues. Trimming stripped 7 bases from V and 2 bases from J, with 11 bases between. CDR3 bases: TGCAGTGGGGGGACTCAGCAAGAGACCCAGTACTTC. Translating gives CSGGTQQETQYF.

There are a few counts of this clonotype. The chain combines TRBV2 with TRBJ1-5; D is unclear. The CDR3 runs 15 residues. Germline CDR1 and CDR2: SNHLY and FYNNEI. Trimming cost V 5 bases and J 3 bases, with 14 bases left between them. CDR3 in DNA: TGTGCCAGCAGTTTCCAGGATCTAGACAATCAGCCCCAGCATTTT. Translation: CASSFQDLDNQPQHF.

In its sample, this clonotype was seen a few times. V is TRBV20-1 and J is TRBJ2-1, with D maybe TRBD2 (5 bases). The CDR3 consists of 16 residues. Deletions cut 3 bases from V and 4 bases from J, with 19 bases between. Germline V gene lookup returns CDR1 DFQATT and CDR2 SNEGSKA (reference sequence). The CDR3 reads CSARGPTKPLYNEQFF. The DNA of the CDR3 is TGCAGTGCTAGGGGCCCGACTAAACCTCTATACAATGAGCAGTTCTTC.

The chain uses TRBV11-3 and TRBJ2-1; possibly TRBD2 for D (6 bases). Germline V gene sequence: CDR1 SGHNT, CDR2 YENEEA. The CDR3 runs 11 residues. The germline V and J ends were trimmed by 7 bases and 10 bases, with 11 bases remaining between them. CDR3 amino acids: CASTRGTEQFF. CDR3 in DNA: TGTGCCAGCACCCGGGGGACGGAGCAGTTCTTC.

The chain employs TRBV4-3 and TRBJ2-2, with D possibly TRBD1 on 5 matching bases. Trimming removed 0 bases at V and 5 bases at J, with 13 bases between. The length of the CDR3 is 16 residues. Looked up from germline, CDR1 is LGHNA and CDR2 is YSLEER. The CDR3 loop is CASSQDRQGLTGELFF. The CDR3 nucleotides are TGCGCCAGCAGCCAAGATCGGCAGGGTTTAACCGGGGAGCTGTTTTTT.

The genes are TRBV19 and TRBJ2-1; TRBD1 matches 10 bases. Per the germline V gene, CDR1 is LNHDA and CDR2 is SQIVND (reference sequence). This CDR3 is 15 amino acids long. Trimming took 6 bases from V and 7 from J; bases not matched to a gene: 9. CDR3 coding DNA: TGTGCCAGTAGCCCGGGACAGGGGCCCTCGAATGAGCAGTTCTTC. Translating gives CASSPGQGPSNEQFF.

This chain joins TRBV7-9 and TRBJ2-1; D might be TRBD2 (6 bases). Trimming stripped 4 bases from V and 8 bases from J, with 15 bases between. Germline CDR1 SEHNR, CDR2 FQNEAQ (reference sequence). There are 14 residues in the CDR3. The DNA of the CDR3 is TGTGCCAGCAGCTCGGACCCTCGCGGGGATGAGCAGTTCTTC. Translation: CASSSDPRGDEQFF.

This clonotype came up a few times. DNA of the CDR3: TGTGCCAGCAGCCCCTGGACTGGCAAGACCGGGGAGCTGTTTTTT. Translation gives CASSPWTGKTGELFF. The genes are TRBV7-8 and TRBJ2-2; maybe TRBD2 (5 bases). CDR1 is SGHVS, CDR2 FQNEAQ, per germline. This CDR3 region has 15 residues. The V end was cut by 5 bases, the J end by 5 bases, with 15 bases between.

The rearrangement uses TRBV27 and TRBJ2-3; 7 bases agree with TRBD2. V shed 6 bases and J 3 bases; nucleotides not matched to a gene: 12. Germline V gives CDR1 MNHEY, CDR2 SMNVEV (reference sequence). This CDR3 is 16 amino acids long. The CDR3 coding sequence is TGTGCCAGCAGCTCCCCCGCGGGAGACGGGACAGATACGCAGTATTTT. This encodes CASSSPAGDGTDTQYF.

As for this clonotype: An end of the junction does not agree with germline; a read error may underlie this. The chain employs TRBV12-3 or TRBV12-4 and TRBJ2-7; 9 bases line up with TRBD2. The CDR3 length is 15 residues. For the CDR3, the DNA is TGTGCCAGCAGTTTACGGGGGACTAGCACCTACGAGCAGTGCTTC. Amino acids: CASSLRGTSTYEQCF.

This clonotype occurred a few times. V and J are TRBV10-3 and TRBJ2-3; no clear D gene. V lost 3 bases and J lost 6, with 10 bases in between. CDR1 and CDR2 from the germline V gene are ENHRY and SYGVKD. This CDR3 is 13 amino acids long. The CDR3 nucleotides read TGTGCCATCAGTGAAGGGTTAGCTGATACGCAGTATTTT. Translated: CAISEGLADTQYF.

This CDR3 is CASRITPNTEAFF. In DNA, the CDR3 is TGTGCCAGCAGGATAACACCGAACACTGAAGCTTTCTTT. The rearrangement joins TRBV28 to TRBJ1-1; D gene unclear. CDR1 MDHEN and CDR2 SYDVKM come from the germline V gene. Trimming cost V 6 bases and J 1 base, with 9 bases left between them. The CDR3 runs 13 residues. The whole variable domain, remainder taken from reference TRBV28 and TRBJ1-1, is DVKVTQSSRYLVKRTGEKVFLECVQDMDHENMFWYRQDPGLGLRLIYFSYDVKMKEKGDIPEGYSVSREKKERFSLILESASTNQTSMYLCASRITPNTEAFFGQGTRLTVV.

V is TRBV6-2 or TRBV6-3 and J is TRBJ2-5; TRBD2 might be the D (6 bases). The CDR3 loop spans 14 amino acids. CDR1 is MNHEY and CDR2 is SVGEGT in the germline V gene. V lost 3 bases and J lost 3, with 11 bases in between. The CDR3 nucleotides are TGTGCCAGCAGTTATCATGGCGGGGAAGAGACCCAGTACTTC. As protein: CASSYHGGEETQYF.

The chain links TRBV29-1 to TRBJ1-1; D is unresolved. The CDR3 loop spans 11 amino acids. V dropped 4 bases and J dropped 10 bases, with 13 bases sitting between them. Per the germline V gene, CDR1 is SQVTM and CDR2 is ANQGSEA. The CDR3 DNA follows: TGCAGCGTTGTGTATAGTGGTCGAGCTTTCTTT. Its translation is CSVVYSGRAFF.

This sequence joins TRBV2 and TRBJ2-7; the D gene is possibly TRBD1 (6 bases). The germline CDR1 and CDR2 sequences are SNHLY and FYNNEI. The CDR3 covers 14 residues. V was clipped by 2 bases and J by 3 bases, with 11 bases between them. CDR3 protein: CASSELGDIYEQYF. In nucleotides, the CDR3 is TGTGCCAGCAGTGAACTGGGGGACATCTACGAGCAGTACTTC.

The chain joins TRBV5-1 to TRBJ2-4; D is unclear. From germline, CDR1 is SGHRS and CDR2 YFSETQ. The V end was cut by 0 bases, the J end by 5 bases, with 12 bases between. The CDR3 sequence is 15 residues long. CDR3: CASSLGGSLENIQYF. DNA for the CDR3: TGCGCCAGCAGCTTGGGAGGTTCTCTGGAAAACATTCAGTACTTC.

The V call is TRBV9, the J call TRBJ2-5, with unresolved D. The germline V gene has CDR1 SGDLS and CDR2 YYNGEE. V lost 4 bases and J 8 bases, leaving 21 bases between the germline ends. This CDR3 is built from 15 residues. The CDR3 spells CASSTRPDPLGTQYF. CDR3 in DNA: TGTGCCAGCAGCACCCGACCTGATCCCCTAGGAACCCAGTACTTC. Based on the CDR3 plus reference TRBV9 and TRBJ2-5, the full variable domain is DSGVTQTPKHLITATGQRVTLRCSPRSGDLSVYWYQQSLDQGLQFLIQYYNGEERAKGNILERFSAQQFPDLHSELNLSSLELGDSALYFCASSTRPDPLGTQYFGPGTRLLVL.